The 16 T cell receptor beta chains presented below share a single source sample, sequenced in a study of T cell responses to AZD1222 COVID-19 vaccine. The repertoire was sequenced with immunoSEQ multiplex PCR; TCRdb's copy has only in-frame clones and lacks some. This sample has roughly 120,000 clones, with 75% to 95% found just once. The source material was peripheral blood, sampled 28 days after the second dose of the MenACWY control vaccine. All receptors derive from an adult who received the MenACWY meningococcal vaccine as a control.

The rearrangement links TRBV7-2 to TRBJ2-4, with D possibly being TRBD1 (5 bases). The CDR3 has 11 residues. With 6 bases removed from V and 8 bases from J, the gap between germline ends came to 8 bases. Germline V gene data show CDR1 as SGHTA and CDR2 as FQGNSA. CDR3 amino acids: CASSPRDIQYF. The CDR3 DNA sequence: TGTGCCAGCAGTCCCAGGGACATTCAGTACTTC.

This chain joins TRBV5-1 and TRBJ2-2; D gene unclear. V lost 5 bases and J lost 5, with 7 bases in between. CDR1 is SGHRS and CDR2 is YFSETQ in the germline V gene. CDR3 length: 12 residues. The CDR3 protein is CASREPTGELFF. CDR3 in DNA: TGCGCCAGCAGGGAACCGACCGGGGAGCTGTTTTTT.

The J gene is TRBJ1-2, the V gene TRBV20-1; D is uncertain. With 5 bases removed from V and 4 bases from J, the gap between germline ends came to 5 bases. Germline CDR1 is DFQATT and CDR2 is SNEGSKA (reference sequence). CDR3 length equals 10 residues. The CDR3 protein is CSALSYGYTF. CDR3 coding DNA: TGCAGTGCTTTAAGCTATGGCTACACCTTC.

The CDR3 is CASSLQGFSYNEQFF. CDR3 nucleotide sequence: TGCGCCAGCAGCTTGCAGGGCTTCTCCTACAATGAGCAGTTCTTC. The chain recombines TRBV5-1 with TRBJ2-1; tentative D call: TRBD1 (5 bases). V was trimmed by 1 base and J by 0 bases, leaving 8 bases between them. Germline V gives CDR1 SGHRS, CDR2 YFSETQ. The CDR3 runs to 15 residues.

V usage is TRBV14 and J usage is TRBJ2-5, with TRBD2 identical over 15 bases. CDR3 size: 16 residues. Germline V CDR1 and CDR2: SGHDN, FVKESK. Unmatched junction bases numbered 2, after V lost 1 base and J lost 5 bases. CDR3 in DNA: TGTGCCAGCAGCCAAGGGGGACTAGCGGGGGGCGAGACCCAGTACTTC. Encoded protein: CASSQGGLAGGETQYF.

V usage is TRBV2 and J usage is TRBJ2-3, with TRBD2 matching over 7 bases. With V trimmed by 8 bases and J by 3 bases, 17 bases remained unmatched. Germline V gives CDR1 SNHLY, CDR2 FYNNEI. This CDR3 region has 17 residues. In DNA form, the CDR3 reads TGTGCCAGCGGATCGTTTGGTGCTCGGACTAGTACAGATACGCAGTATTTT. Translation: CASGSFGARTSTDTQYF.

The chain employs TRBV28 and TRBJ2-5, with D maybe TRBD1 (5 bases). With 4 bases removed from V and 5 bases from J, the gap between germline ends came to 20 bases. Germline V gene lookup returns CDR1 MDHEN and CDR2 SYDVKM. The CDR3 runs to 16 residues. This chain's CDR3 is CASSSGLFQKGETQYF. CDR3 sequence (DNA): TGTGCCAGCAGTTCAGGGTTGTTCCAGAAGGGGGAGACCCAGTACTTC.

The chain couples TRBV20-1 to TRBJ1-4, with D perhaps TRBD1 (6 bases). Trimming cost V 3 bases and J 4 bases, with 12 bases left between them. CDR3 length equals 14 residues. Germline loops: CDR1 DFQATT, CDR2 SNEGSKA (reference sequence). The CDR3 coding sequence is TGCAGTGCTAGTCCCGGACAGAATAATGAAAAACTGTTTTTT. It specifies CSASPGQNNEKLFF.

In this sample, this clone turned up once. This chain connects TRBV20-1 to TRBJ2-2; D not resolved. Trimming took 5 bases from V and 6 from J, leaving 7 bases between them. Germline-derived CDR1 and CDR2 are DFQATT and SNEGSKA (reference sequence). The CDR3 has 11 amino acids. CDR3 region: CSALAPGELFF. In DNA, the CDR3 is TGCAGTGCTCTCGCCCCCGGGGAGCTGTTTTTT.

This sequence joins TRBV5-6 and TRBJ1-3; D ambiguous. Trimming left V 5 bases short and J 0 bases short, with 9 bases between. The CDR3 spans 14 residues. Germline V lookup: CDR1 SGHDT, CDR2 YYEEEE. CDR3 region: CASSFTSSGNTIYF. CDR3 in DNA: TGTGCCAGCAGTTTTACCTCCTCTGGAAACACCATATATTTT. The whole variable domain, filled in from reference TRBV5-6 and TRBJ1-3, reads DAGVTQSPTHLIKTRGQQVTLRCSPKSGHDTVSWYQQALGQGPQFIFQYYEEEERQRGNFPDRFSGHQFPNYSSELNVNALLLGDSALYLCASSFTSSGNTIYFGEGSWLTVV.

The chain has TRBV6-2 or TRBV6-3 and TRBJ1-3, with 7 bases identical to TRBD1. The J segment lost 0 bases and the V segment lost 6 bases, leaving 8 bases of the junction unmatched. This CDR3 comprises 16 residues. CDR1 is MNHEY and CDR2 is SVGEGT in the germline V gene. CDR3 sequence (DNA): TGTGCCAGCAGCACCGGGACAGAACTCTCTGGAAACACCATATATTTT. Amino acid sequence: CASSTGTELSGNTIYF.

V gene TRBV5-1 combines with J gene TRBJ2-1, with unresolved D. Germline V gene data show CDR1 as SGHRS and CDR2 as YFSETQ. There are 16 residues in the CDR3. V was cut by 0 bases and J by 4 bases, with 14 bases left in between. DNA for the CDR3: TGCGCCAGCAGCTTGGATCCTAGTGGGCAATACAATGAGCAGTTCTTC. Its translation is CASSLDPSGQYNEQFF. Full variable domain (remainder filled in from reference TRBV5-1 and TRBJ2-1): KAGVTQTPRYLIKTRGQQVTLSCSPISGHRSVSWYQQTPGQGLQFLFEYFSETQRNKGNFPGRFSGRQFSNSRSEMNVSTLELGDSALYLCASSLDPSGQYNEQFFGPGTRLTVL.

The chain employs TRBV28 and TRBJ1-4; D gene ambiguous. V was pared by 4 bases and J by 0 bases, with 12 bases between. The CDR3 runs to 16 residues. Germline CDR1 MDHEN, CDR2 SYDVKM. Here the CDR3 reads CASSSPVIATNEKLFF. The CDR3 nucleotides are TGTGCCAGCAGTTCCCCGGTAATTGCAACTAATGAAAAACTGTTTTTT.

This chain uses TRBV4-3 with TRBJ1-3; D ambiguous. The V gene lost 1 base and the J gene lost 1 base, with 8 bases spanning the gap. Germline V lookup: CDR1 LGHNA, CDR2 YSLEER. This CDR3 spans 15 amino acids. The CDR3 region is CASSQASFSGNTIYF. The CDR3 region has the DNA TGCGCCAGCAGCCAAGCGTCATTTTCTGGAAACACCATATATTTT.

The chain recombines TRBV11-1 with TRBJ2-1; 10 bases line up with TRBD2. The length of the CDR3 is 14 residues. Germline lookup yields CDR1 SGHAT and CDR2 FQDESV (reference sequence). J gave up 9 bases and V 3 bases, and 5 bases lay outside the gene matches. In DNA form, the CDR3 reads TGTGCCAGCAGCTTCAGCGGGAGGGCCCCTGAGCAGTTCTTC. Its protein is CASSFSGRAPEQFF.

This chain links TRBV5-1 with TRBJ2-1; 8 nucleotides agree with TRBD2. J was trimmed by 5 bases and V by 3 bases; bases with no gene match: 4. This CDR3 spans 14 amino acids. The germline V gene has CDR1 SGHRS and CDR2 YFSETQ. The CDR3 region has the DNA TGCGCCAGCAGCTCGGGGGGGCCTAACAATGAGCAGTTCTTC. It specifies CASSSGGPNNEQFF.